Shown below are 24 T cell receptor beta chains from a single sample sequenced in a study of T cell responses to AZD1222 COVID-19 vaccine. Generated by immunoSEQ multiplex PCR, the TCRdb table keeps only in-frame clones and is missing some. The table has 91,000 or so clones, 90% to 95% seen once; the top ten hold roughly 3.1%. The sequenced sample was peripheral blood, obtained 28 days after the second AZD1222 dose. These receptors all stem from an adult who received the AZD1222 COVID-19 vaccine.

This clone was seen more than once but under ten times. The chain links TRBV18 to TRBJ2-3, with 8 bases identical to TRBD2. The CDR3 is 16 amino acids. Trimming at V came to 3 bases and at J to 1 base, leaving 6 bases not matched to a gene. CDR1 KGHSH and CDR2 LQKENI come from the germline V gene. CDR3 DNA: TGTGCCAGCTCACCCTGGGATAGCGGGGGCACAGATACGCAGTATTTT. Translation: CASSPWDSGGTDTQYF.

This clone came up a few times. The chain combines TRBV3-1 (or the pseudogene TRBV3-2) with TRBJ2-3, with D possibly TRBD2 on 5 matching bases. Trimming shortened V by 3 bases and J by 1 base, and 8 bases separated the two germline ends. Germline V gene lookup returns CDR1 LGHDT and CDR2 YNNKEL (reference sequence). This CDR3 spans 14 amino acids. CDR3 loop: CASSHGGRTDTQYF. The CDR3 DNA follows: TGTGCCAGCAGCCACGGCGGGCGCACAGATACGCAGTATTTT.

V is TRBV15 and J is TRBJ2-3; 16 bases fit TRBD2. The V segment lost 3 bases and the J segment 14 bases; nucleotides outside the gene matches: 8. The CDR3 contains 15 residues. The V gene's germline CDR1 is LNHNV and CDR2 YYDKDF (reference sequence). In DNA form, the CDR3 reads TGTGCCACCAGCAGGGCCGGGACTAGCGGGGGGGCAGGGTATTTT. This translates into CATSRAGTSGGAGYF.

This chain connects TRBV19 to TRBJ1-6; D is possibly TRBD1 (6 bases). The CDR3 spans 14 residues. Trimming took off 7 bases at V and 8 bases at J, with 15 bases between the two ends. Per germline, CDR1 LNHDA and CDR2 SQIVND (reference sequence). The CDR3 sequence is CASNAGADHSPLHF. The CDR3, as DNA: TGTGCCAGTAACGCGGGGGCAGACCATTCACCCCTCCACTTT.

The J gene is TRBJ2-1, the V gene TRBV7-3; D uncertain. Germline V CDR1 and CDR2: SGHTA, FQGTGA. The CDR3 spans 16 residues. V was shortened by 5 bases and J by 3 bases, with 17 bases between the two germline ends. CDR3 amino acids: CASSPVDRADYNEQFF. CDR3 bases: TGTGCCAGCAGCCCGGTCGACCGGGCAGACTACAATGAGCAGTTCTTC.

V usage is TRBV14 and J usage is TRBJ1-6, with D unresolved. CDR1 and CDR2 (germline): SGHDN, FVKESK. The V gene lost 1 base and the J gene lost 8 bases, with 12 bases spanning the gap. The CDR3 has 15 residues. For the CDR3, the DNA is TGTGCCAGCAGCCAAGTGTTGGCGCAGGATTCACCCCTCCACTTT. Translation: CASSQVLAQDSPLHF.

Only one count was recorded for this clone. The CDR3 sequence is CASSHGLRQLTDTQYF. The CDR3 DNA follows: TGCGCCAGCAGTCATGGGTTGAGACAGCTCACAGATACGCAGTATTTT. The V gene is TRBV23-1, the J gene TRBJ2-3; tentatively, D is TRBD1 (5 bases). TRBV23-1 is an ORF, and what it does is uncertain. The CDR3 consists of 16 residues. The V end was cut by 3 bases, the J end by 2 bases, with 15 bases between.

This rearrangement joins TRBV30 to TRBJ2-1; D is perhaps TRBD1 or TRBD2 (5 bases each). This CDR3 region has 15 residues. Trimming removed 0 bases from V and 5 bases from J, with 14 bases in between. Germline V gene data show CDR1 as GTSNPN and CDR2 as SVGIG (reference sequence). CDR3 in DNA: TGTGCCTGGAGTGTGCGCAGGGAGCGAAACAATGAGCAGTTCTTC. Translation gives CAWSVRRERNNEQFF.

In DNA form, the CDR3 reads TGTGCCAGCAGCCCAGGGGGCGAAGAGACCCAGTACTTC. Translating gives CASSPGGEETQYF. The chain uses TRBV28 and TRBJ2-5, with 8 bases aligning to TRBD1. V was clipped by 6 bases and J by 3 bases; unmatched bases: 3. The CDR3 spans 13 residues. Per germline, CDR1 MDHEN and CDR2 SYDVKM.

J is TRBJ2-4 and V is TRBV12-3 or TRBV12-4; D is ambiguous. The ends were cut back, 6 bases at V and 5 bases at J, with 8 bases in the middle. This CDR3 region has 12 residues. The chain's CDR3 is CASSLQQNIQYF. The CDR3 DNA follows: TGTGCCAGCAGCCTACAACAAAACATTCAGTACTTC.

The V call is TRBV12-3 or TRBV12-4, the J call TRBJ2-7, with a tentative D call TRBD1 (6 bases). The CDR3 consists of 13 residues. V was clipped by 2 bases and J by 6 bases, with 11 bases between them. CDR3 DNA sequence: TGTGCCAGCAGTTTACAACAGGGTGGCGAGCAGTACTTC. It codes for CASSLQQGGEQYF.

The CDR3: CASSTSTEQFF. Here the CDR3 DNA reads TGTGCCAGCAGCACTAGCACTGAGCAGTTCTTC. The J gene is TRBJ2-1, the V gene TRBV4-2; TRBD2 might be the D (6 bases). The germline gives CDR1 LGHNA, CDR2 YNFKEQ. Trimming removed 5 bases at V and 9 bases at J, with 8 bases between. The CDR3 covers 11 residues.

V and J are TRBV9 and TRBJ2-7; 8 bases align to TRBD1. The CDR3 loop spans 14 amino acids. Per the germline V gene, CDR1 is SGDLS and CDR2 is YYNGEE. The trim removed 4 bases at V and 6 bases at J, leaving 9 bases unmatched. The CDR3 DNA follows: TGTGCCAGCAGCAAGACGGACAGGGCGATCGAGCAGTACTTC. It encodes CASSKTDRAIEQYF.

This clone was recorded once. The chain carries TRBV7-2 and TRBJ1-1; D may be TRBD1 (5 bases). The V and J ends lost 2 bases and 0 bases respectively, with 16 bases between them. Germline assignment: CDR1 SGHTA and CDR2 FQGNSA. This CDR3 spans 17 amino acids. The DNA of the CDR3 is TGTGCCAGCAGCTTATCCTCAGGGAGTCGGATGAACACTGAAGCTTTCTTT. Translating it yields CASSLSSGSRMNTEAFF.

The rearrangement links TRBV6-5 to TRBJ2-3, with TRBD2 as a possible D gene (5 bases). The V gene's germline CDR1 is MNHEY and CDR2 SVGAGI. The CDR3 has 14 residues. V lost 6 bases and J 2 bases, leaving 12 bases between the germline ends. DNA for the CDR3: TGTGCCAGCAGCGGGGTGCTACCCACAGATACGCAGTATTTT. It specifies CASSGVLPTDTQYF.

The V call is TRBV2, the J call TRBJ2-7; 9 nucleotides line up with TRBD1. Trimming removed 10 bases from V and 7 bases from J; junction bases left unmatched: 14. From germline, CDR1 is SNHLY and CDR2 FYNNEI. This CDR3 is 14 amino acids long. Here the CDR3 DNA reads TGTGCCATGGGCCGGGACAGGGATGGTCGTGAGCAGTACTTC. Amino acids: CAMGRDRDGREQYF.

The chain employs TRBV28 and TRBJ2-4; 8 bases agree with TRBD1. CDR1 is MDHEN, CDR2 SYDVKM, per germline. Germline trimming cut 5 bases from V and 11 bases from J; bases unmatched to any gene: 2. There are 11 residues in the CDR3. CDR3 coding DNA: TGTGCCAGCAGTGTGACAGGGGTTCAGTACTTC. This gives the protein CASSVTGVQYF.

The chain carries TRBV18 and TRBJ1-4, with D tentatively TRBD1 (5 bases). The CDR3 extends over 14 amino acids. Germline loops: CDR1 KGHSH, CDR2 LQKENI. V was pared by 3 bases and J by 2 bases, with 7 bases between. The CDR3 region has the DNA TGTGCCAGCTCACCCCGACAGACTAATGAAAAACTGTTTTTT. Protein product: CASSPRQTNEKLFF.

The chain couples TRBV6-2 or TRBV6-3 to TRBJ1-5; D remains ambiguous. Trimming removed 8 bases at V and 1 base at J, with 24 bases between. CDR3 length: 18 residues. Germline CDR1 is MNHEY and CDR2 is SVGEGT. The CDR3 protein is CASRPYPPEEGSNQPQHF. CDR3 nucleotides: TGTGCCAGCCGCCCTTACCCTCCCGAGGAAGGGAGCAATCAGCCCCAGCATTTT.

The chain has TRBV4-1 and TRBJ1-2; a weak D match, TRBD1 (6 bases). Germline loops: CDR1 MGHRA, CDR2 YSYEKL. V was shortened by 3 bases and J by 3 bases, with 26 bases between the two germline ends. CDR3 size: 19 residues. Here the CDR3 reads CASSHTQGAKGPGHYGYTF. CDR3 DNA sequence: TGCGCCAGCAGCCATACACAGGGAGCCAAGGGTCCGGGTCACTATGGCTACACCTTC.

This clone appeared a few times. V usage is TRBV6-4 and J usage is TRBJ1-2, with D possibly matching TRBD1 (5 bases). Per the germline V gene, CDR1 is MRHNA and CDR2 is SNTAGT. This CDR3 spans 13 amino acids. V was clipped by 3 bases and J by 7 bases, with 12 bases between them. This chain's CDR3 is CASSEGPVGGYTF. The CDR3 nucleotides read TGTGCCAGCAGTGAGGGGCCGGTGGGTGGCTACACCTTC.

This sequence joins TRBV29-1 and TRBJ2-3; D ambiguous. The germline V gene encodes CDR1 SQVTM and CDR2 ANQGSEA. Trimming shortened V by 3 bases and J by 5 bases, and 9 bases separated the two germline ends. The CDR3 covers 12 residues. The CDR3 protein is CSVDFTVDTQYF. The CDR3 DNA sequence: TGCAGCGTTGATTTTACGGTAGATACGCAGTATTTT.

The V call is TRBV28, the J call TRBJ1-2; D is ambiguous. CDR3 size: 13 residues. In germline, CDR1 is MDHEN, CDR2 SYDVKM. V was pared by 7 bases and J by 3 bases, with 12 bases between. The DNA of the CDR3 is TGTGCCAGCACCCCTCGTCTCGACTATGGCTACACCTTC. Amino acid sequence: CASTPRLDYGYTF.

The V gene is TRBV5-1, the J gene TRBJ2-1; 10 nucleotides align to TRBD1. CDR1 and CDR2 from the germline V gene are SGHRS and YFSETQ. V lost 5 bases, J lost 6 bases, and 5 bases stayed unmatched. This CDR3 spans 14 amino acids. The CDR3 spells CASRSGTGVNEQFF. CDR3 nucleotides: TGCGCCAGCAGGTCCGGGACAGGGGTCAATGAGCAGTTCTTC.